Listed here are 23 T cell receptor beta chains from one sample, sequenced in a study of identical twins. TCRdb itself ran the 5' RACE reads through MiXCR, one entry per CDR3 protein. Of around 490,000 distinct CDR3 sequences in the sample, about a fifth were seen once. The sample was also reused in another study, on yellow fever vaccine responses in identical twins.

Source material: CD4+ T cells sorted from blood. The source of these receptors is a young woman in good health.

This clonotype was picked up a small number of times. The chain combines TRBV20-1 with TRBJ2-3; perhaps TRBD2 as D (5 bases). The length of the CDR3 is 14 residues. Deletions cut 6 bases from V and 1 base from J, with 14 bases between. Per the germline V gene, CDR1 is DFQATT and CDR2 is SNEGSKA (reference sequence). The CDR3 sequence: CSASGGFRTDTQYF. The CDR3 region has the DNA TGCAGTGCAAGTGGAGGTTTCCGCACAGATACGCAGTATTTT.

This rearrangement joins TRBV5-1 to TRBJ2-2; TRBD2 matches 9 bases. The CDR3 totals 16 residues. V was pared by 4 bases and J by 2 bases, with 6 bases of the junction left unmatched. Germline CDR1 and CDR2: SGHRS and YFSETQ. CDR3 loop: CASSLGTSINTGELFF. As DNA, the CDR3 is TGCGCCAGCAGCCTAGGGACTAGCATCAACACCGGGGAGCTGTTTTTT.

This clonotype occurred a few times. The V call is TRBV7-8, the J call TRBJ2-1, with TRBD2 matching 8 bases. There are 14 residues in the CDR3. V shed 6 bases and J 9 bases; nucleotides not matched to a gene: 10. Germline CDR1 SGHVS, CDR2 FQNEAQ. This CDR3 reads CASRNQDRGGEQFF. The CDR3 DNA reads TGTGCCAGCAGGAACCAGGATCGGGGGGGTGAGCAGTTCTTC.

CDR3 coding DNA: TGCTGTGCTATTAGACAGGACTCCTACGAGCAGTACGTC. It is translated as CCAIRQDSYEQYV. The V gene is TRBV20-1, the J gene TRBJ2-7, with D possibly matching TRBD1 (6 bases). There are 13 residues in the CDR3. Germline loops: CDR1 DFQATT, CDR2 SNEGSKA (reference sequence).

The chain links TRBV15 to TRBJ1-3; a possible D gene is TRBD1 (5 bases). CDR1 and CDR2 from the germline V gene are LNHNV and YYDKDF (reference sequence). The CDR3 is 13 residues long. V was shortened by 8 bases and J by 4 bases, with 12 bases between the two germline ends. CDR3 amino acids: CATGANTGNTIYF. The CDR3 nucleotides are TGTGCCACCGGGGCAAATACAGGAAACACCATATATTTT.

Only a few counts were recorded for this clonotype. The genes are TRBV6-2 or TRBV6-3 and TRBJ2-7, with TRBD1 matching over 7 bases. The CDR3 is made up of 17 amino acids. Germline V gene data show CDR1 as MNHEY and CDR2 as SVGEGT. J lost 9 bases, V lost 5 bases, and 22 bases had no gene match. In DNA, the CDR3 is TGTGCCAGCAGTCCTTACTCCGGGACAGCCAGGGGAAGGTGGCAGTACGTC. Amino acid sequence: CASSPYSGTARGRWQYV.

In its sample, this clonotype was seen a few times. The chain employs TRBV7-9 and TRBJ2-7; D may be TRBD2 (6 bases). Per the germline V gene, CDR1 is SEHNR and CDR2 is FQNEAQ (reference sequence). The CDR3 has 13 amino acids. Trimming removed 5 bases from V and 4 bases from J, with 12 bases in between. The CDR3 region has the DNA TGTGCCAGCAGCCCTAACGCGGGGTACGAGCAGTACGTC. As protein: CASSPNAGYEQYV.

The genes are TRBV7-8 and TRBJ2-7; TRBD2 aligns across 9 bases. Germline V gene data show CDR1 as SGHVS and CDR2 as FQNEAQ. The V gene end was trimmed by 7 bases and the J gene end by 6 bases; junction bases not matched to a gene: 16. The CDR3 is 16 amino acids. The CDR3 coding sequence is TGTGCCAGCATCCCGGGGCTAGCGGGACTGGGGGGCGAGCAGTACTTC. Translation gives CASIPGLAGLGGEQYF.

There are a few counts of this clonotype. The rearrangement joins TRBV20-1 to TRBJ2-1; 7 positions match TRBD2. Germline V CDR1 and CDR2: DFQATT, SNEGSKA (reference sequence). This CDR3 is built from 16 residues. Unmatched junction bases numbered 12, after V lost 1 base and J lost 6 bases. CDR3 region: CSARAWAGAASNEQFF. CDR3 bases: TGCAGTGCTAGAGCTTGGGCGGGAGCGGCAAGCAATGAGCAGTTCTTC.

The J gene is TRBJ2-2, the V gene TRBV25-1; D possibly corresponds to TRBD2 (5 bases). The CDR3 totals 13 residues. V lost 4 bases, J lost 3 bases, and 6 bases lay in between. From germline, CDR1 is MGHDK and CDR2 SYGVNS. This CDR3 is CASSAGYTGELFF. The DNA for the CDR3 is TGTGCCAGCAGTGCGGGGTACACCGGGGAGCTGTTTTTT.

The genes are TRBV5-1 and TRBJ2-5; 7 positions agree with TRBD1. The CDR3 has 16 residues. After removal of 4 bases from V and 2 bases from J, the junction contained 11 bases not matched to a gene. Germline V gene data show CDR1 as SGHRS and CDR2 as YFSETQ. CDR3 sequence reads: CASSRGIQGSQETQYF. CDR3 bases: TGCGCCAGCAGCCGAGGGATACAGGGGTCTCAAGAGACCCAGTACTTC.

The chain carries TRBV28 and TRBJ2-1; 12 nucleotides align to TRBD2. Trimming took 1 base from V and 9 from J; bases not matched to a gene: 10. The germline CDR1 and CDR2 sequences are MDHEN and SYDVKM. The CDR3 spans 17 residues. The CDR3 loop is CASSLYSRLAGGVEQFF. The CDR3 DNA reads as TGTGCCAGCAGTTTATACTCCCGGCTAGCGGGAGGGGTTGAGCAGTTCTTC.

V is TRBV5-1 and J is TRBJ2-3; TRBD1 matches at 7 bases. This CDR3 has 14 amino acids. V shed 4 bases, J shed 3 bases, and the junction held 5 bases outside the gene matches. Germline CDR1 reads SGHRS; CDR2 reads YFSETQ. DNA for the CDR3: TGCGCCAGCAGCCCCTTGACAGGGACAGATACGCAGTATTTT. It is translated as CASSPLTGTDTQYF. The whole variable domain, filled in from reference TRBV5-1 and TRBJ2-3, reads KAGVTQTPRYLIKTRGQQVTLSCSPISGHRSVSWYQQTPGQGLQFLFEYFSETQRNKGNFPGRFSGRQFSNSRSEMNVSTLELGDSALYLCASSPLTGTDTQYFGPGTRLTVL.

This clonotype was found a few times. The rearrangement joins TRBV6-1 to TRBJ2-1; D possibly corresponds to TRBD2 (5 bases). Trimming left V 4 bases short and J 0 bases short, with 10 bases between. Germline CDR1 and CDR2: MNHNS and SASEGT. The CDR3 totals 15 residues. The CDR3 region is CASSGGLHSYNEQFF. In DNA, the CDR3 is TGTGCCAGCAGTGGAGGACTCCACTCCTACAATGAGCAGTTCTTC.

The chain links TRBV10-2 to TRBJ2-5; the D is unclear. Trimming shortened V by 4 bases and J by 4 bases, and 16 bases separated the two germline ends. There are 15 residues in the CDR3. From germline, CDR1 is WSHSY and CDR2 SAAADI. The CDR3 here is CASSGSTQMAETQYF. DNA for the CDR3: TGCGCCAGCAGTGGTTCTACACAAATGGCAGAGACCCAGTACTTC.

This clonotype was seen a few times. The rearrangement joins TRBV7-8 to TRBJ2-5; D is unresolved. The germline V gene encodes CDR1 SGHVS and CDR2 FQNEAQ. V was shortened by 1 base and J by 4 bases, with 7 bases between the two germline ends. This CDR3 has 13 amino acids. Here the CDR3 DNA reads TGTGCCAGCAGCTTAGAACAGACAGAGACCCAGTACTTC. Amino acids: CASSLEQTETQYF.

This clonotype was seen ten or more times. The chain combines TRBV5-1 with TRBJ2-3; 8 bases align to TRBD1. The CDR3 covers 16 residues. The germline gives CDR1 SGHRS, CDR2 YFSETQ. V dropped 3 bases and J dropped 0; count of bases not matched to a gene: 6. The CDR3 region is CASSSQGAQSTDTQYF. CDR3 nucleotide sequence: TGCGCCAGCAGCTCTCAGGGGGCGCAAAGCACAGATACGCAGTATTTT.

The V gene is TRBV7-9, the J gene TRBJ2-5; D is perhaps TRBD1 or TRBD2 (5 bases each). The CDR3 covers 14 residues. From germline, CDR1 is SEHNR and CDR2 FQNEAQ (reference sequence). Trimming removed 5 bases at V and 5 bases at J, with 15 bases between. CDR3 residues: CASSLRDLRETQYF. The CDR3, as DNA: TGTGCCAGCAGCCTCCGGGACCTCCGGGAGACCCAGTACTTC.

The chain joins TRBV4-1 to TRBJ2-7; D gene unclear. The CDR3 consists of 14 residues. Trimming removed 0 bases at V and 1 base at J, with 7 bases between. Germline CDR1 reads MGHRA; CDR2 reads YSYEKL. CDR3 DNA: TGCGCCAGCAGCCAAGACTACAGATCCTACGAGCAGTACTTC. Translation: CASSQDYRSYEQYF.

This clonotype showed up just once. The J gene is TRBJ2-5, the V gene TRBV20-1, with D uncertain. The CDR3 has 13 amino acids. V was shortened by 0 bases and J by 1 base, with 6 bases between the two germline ends. The germline gives CDR1 DFQATT, CDR2 SNEGSKA (reference sequence). CDR3 DNA sequence: TGCAGTGCTAGAGATGTCTTCCAAGAGACCCAGTACTTC. Translated: CSARDVFQETQYF.

The chain couples TRBV7-6 to TRBJ1-2; no clear D. CDR1 and CDR2 from the germline V gene are SGHVS and FNYEAQ. This CDR3 region has 14 residues. Trimming stripped 5 bases from V and 1 base from J, with 11 bases between. The CDR3 region is CASSPDTINYGYTF. For the CDR3, the DNA is TGTGCCAGCAGCCCCGACACCATTAACTATGGCTACACCTTC.

This clonotype appeared a few times. This chain uses TRBV20-1 with TRBJ2-2; TRBD1 agrees at 9 bases. Germline trimming cut 2 bases from V and 6 bases from J; bases unmatched to any gene: 10. This CDR3 has 16 amino acids. Germline CDR1 and CDR2: DFQATT and SNEGSKA (reference sequence). The CDR3 coding sequence is TGCAGTGCTAGACCCGGGACAGGGAATAAAGCCGGGGAGCTGTTTTTT. It translates to CSARPGTGNKAGELFF.

The chain combines TRBV29-1 with TRBJ1-1; TRBD1 is a possible D gene (5 bases). Germline V gives CDR1 SQVTM, CDR2 ANQGSEA. This CDR3 region has 12 residues. Trimming stripped 7 bases from V and 8 bases from J, with 17 bases between. The CDR3 sequence is CSAYMGGSEAFF. The CDR3, as DNA: TGCAGCGCCTACATGGGGGGGTCCGAAGCTTTCTTT.